This is a list of T cell receptor beta chains from one sample in a study of metastatic and nonmetastatic thyroid tumors. TCRdb reanalyzed the PCR reads via MiXCR. The profile shows some 31,000 clones, under 4.5% of them singletons. The sample comprised blood. The receptors originated from a female donor with papillary thyroid cancer or a benign thyroid nodule (not recorded which). Some clones in this sample may be carry-over from other donors' samples. Both conserved end residues are trimmed from each CDR3. The D gene is left open where the match is weak. Size values are once, few and many counts, or a class for expanded clones, and some rows have none.

TRBD1	TRBJ1-5	TRBV18	12	NA	ASSPGQASSIWH
NA	TRBJ2-7	TRBV12-3/TRBV12-4	12	NA	ATSGAQREYEQY
TRBD2	TRBJ2-7	TRBV28	14	NA	ASRWNSGSRADEQY
TRBD1	TRBJ1-5	TRBV28	10	few	ASQGVNQPQH
NA	TRBJ2-1	TRBV15	12	few	ATSRAGSYNEQF
TRBD2	TRBJ2-1	TRBV20-1	13	medium-sized	SARATSGDYNEQF
NA	TRBJ2-5	TRBV3-1	9	few	ASSKAGTQY
NA	TRBJ2-2	TRBV5-1	13	NA	ASSPDVSYTGELF
NA	TRBJ2-1	TRBV12-3/TRBV12-4	11	few	ASSYGGPNEQF
TRBD1	TRBJ2-7	TRBV28	14	medium-sized	ASRSEGDRSSYEQY
TRBD1	TRBJ1-2	TRBV20-1	12	few	SATLPGGADGYT
TRBD1	TRBJ1-1	TRBV6-1	18	few	ASRRLAYRDRETKNTEAF
NA	TRBJ2-5	TRBV6-1	11	many	ASSPLAQETQY
TRBD2	TRBJ2-1	TRBV18	13	many	ASSYLAGVRNEQF
NA	TRBJ2-1	TRBV9	8	many	ASSGSVQF
NA	TRBJ2-7	TRBV10-3	12	few	AISGVLDRYEQY
NA	TRBJ1-3	TRBV28	10	NA	ASRQTEFTIY
TRBD1	TRBJ1-1	TRBV29-1	10	many	SVVTGSTEAF
NA	TRBJ1-5	TRBV27	14	many	ASRLRSQGSNQPQH
NA	TRBJ2-5	TRBV7-2	10	NA	ASSLWPETQY
NA	TRBJ2-7	TRBV7-9	12	NA	ASSLVAGNREQY
NA	TRBJ2-7	TRBV10-1	12	many	ASSGMDYLYEQY
TRBD1	TRBJ1-6	TRBV19	12	medium-sized	ASSATGGDSPLH
TRBD1	TRBJ2-1	TRBV2	13	many	ASSADRGKLGEQF
NA	TRBJ2-7	TRBV24-1	13	NA	ATSDPGRSSYEQY
TRBD2	TRBJ2-3	TRBV7-9	13	NA	ASSFGTGGLDTQY
TRBD1	TRBJ2-7	TRBV2	13	NA	ASSEAGGHTYEQY
NA	TRBJ1-5	TRBV19	15	many	ASRTSRTGHPNQPQH
NA	TRBJ1-4	TRBV28	12	NA	ASRGPTTNDKVF
NA	TRBJ1-6	TRBV6-9	12	NA	ASSYGVRNSPLH
NA	TRBJ1-1	TRBV5-1	13	many	ASSLDPRDSAEAF
NA	TRBJ1-2	TRBV12-3/TRBV12-4	11	medium-sized	ASSLVSGNGYT
TRBD2	TRBJ2-2	TRBV5-1	16	few	ASSLFAGGPGNTGELF
TRBD1	TRBJ1-2	TRBV5-1	13	NA	ASSLEGQGLYGYT
NA	TRBJ2-1	TRBV5-1	13	few	ASGTTGDSYNEQF
TRBD2	TRBJ2-1	TRBV2	10	many	ASSDRGRDEF
NA	TRBJ1-2	TRBV4-1	13	many	ASSQGRSRVYGYT
NA	TRBJ2-2	TRBV12-3/TRBV12-4	11	NA	ASSLLTPGELF
NA	TRBJ1-5	TRBV28	13	medium-sized	ASSLQGYGNQPQH
NA	TRBJ2-7	TRBV20-1	10	many	SASGSSYEQY
TRBD2	TRBJ2-2	TRBV27	13	few	ASSFQLAGTGELF
NA	TRBJ1-4	TRBV30	11	NA	AWTTGGAENLF
NA	TRBJ2-6	TRBV5-1	13	many	ASSSLVSGANVLT
TRBD1	TRBJ2-7	TRBV18	13	NA	ASSRGTGELGEQY
TRBD1	TRBJ1-1	TRBV28	13	few	ASSLLQGRYTEAF
NA	TRBJ1-2	TRBV5-4	13	few	ASSLTAAANYVYT
NA	TRBJ2-7	TRBV7-9	12	many	ASSKGGASYEQY
NA	TRBJ1-3	TRBV28	13	few	ASSLLDNSGNTIY
TRBD2	TRBJ2-5	TRBV30	17	many	AWSRLRTSGRVGEETQY
NA	TRBJ2-7	TRBV12-3/TRBV12-4	12	few	ASSLGRKLYEQY
TRBD1	TRBJ2-7	TRBV20-1	14	few	SARPPGTGVTYEQY
NA	TRBJ2-1	TRBV12-3/TRBV12-4	13	medium-sized	ASSLNPSSYNEQF
NA	TRBJ2-1	TRBV30	12	many	AGQTGSSYNEQF
NA	TRBJ2-7	TRBV20-1	10	many	SAKVDFYEQY
NA	TRBJ2-2	TRBV5-1	13	few	ASSLEQMVTGELF
NA	TRBJ2-7	TRBV10-3	11	many	AIRQGTAYEQY
TRBD1	TRBJ1-1	TRBV20-1	14	NA	SARLHRGRQNTEAF
NA	TRBJ2-2	TRBV6-2/TRBV6-3	13	few	ASSLLSGNTGELF
TRBD2	TRBJ2-2	TRBV6-1	12	medium-sized	ASSERGAGGELF
NA	TRBJ2-3	TRBV11-3	10	many	ASSSNTDTQY